This T cell receptor (beta chain) was sequenced in a study of T-cell reconstitution after alpha-beta-depleted transplantation in children. During its preparation, the TCRbeta library received unique molecular identifiers. TCRdb redid the calling of the PCR reads with MiXCR, one entry per CDR3 protein. The sample carries about 70,000 distinct CDR3 sequences, roughly 10% recorded once. The table lists this clonotype with many counts. Its antigen is currently unknown. General study points: As was reported, about two months after transplant, alpha-beta T cells came from several hundred expanded graft clones. T-cell numbers and diversity, one year after transplant, stemmed largely from T cells that were newly produced. Surviving recipient T cells and thymic progenitors accounted for the high day-60 TCRbeta diversity observed in some patients.

The length of the CDR3 is 13 residues. Germline V gene lookup returns CDR1 SGHVT and CDR2 SQSDAQ. The V end lost 5 bases, the J end lost 3 bases, and 11 bases lay between the germline ends. This clonotype was obtained from a boy aged 5-17 years with acute myeloid leukemia, due to receive a stem cell transplant. The specimen comprised PBMCs, sampled before TCRalphabeta/CD19-depleted stem cell transplant. V and J are TRBV7-4 and TRBJ2-7; D is unresolved. The CDR3 loop is CASSGPILYEQYF. The CDR3 coding sequence is TGTGCCAGCAGCGGCCCAATCCTCTACGAGCAGTACTTC.